One sample yielded the 31 T cell receptor beta chains listed below, sequenced in a study of cytomegalovirus exposure and HLA in healthy donors. PCR involved 60 Vbeta and 13 Jbeta primers. Only in-frame clones appear in the TCRdb table, and some are missing; sequencing was by immunoSEQ multiplex PCR. The table lists some 130,000 clones, about 68% of them singletons. Sequencing was done on a sample of PBMCs. Every receptor here comes from a human donor in good health.

The chain combines TRBV6-5 with TRBJ1-5; 8 positions match TRBD1. Looked up from germline, CDR1 is MNHEY and CDR2 is SVGAGI. The CDR3 spans 15 residues. Unmatched junction bases numbered 5, after V lost 6 bases and J lost 1 base. The CDR3 region has the DNA TGTGCCAGCAGATTTACAGGGGGGAGCAATCAGCCCCAGCATTTT. Translating gives CASRFTGGSNQPQHF.

This clone appeared a few times. The chain uses TRBV1 and TRBJ2-1; TRBD2 is the table's D call and was not checked against the DNA. TRBV1 counts as a pseudogene. The CDR3 covers 15 residues. The CDR3 region has the DNA TGCACCAGCAGGTGTAAAGCGGGACCATTTCGGGAGCAGTTCTTC. Its protein product is CTSRCKAGPFREQFF.

The rearrangement links TRBV7-9 to TRBJ1-1; TRBD1 might be the D (5 bases). Looked up from germline, CDR1 is SEHNR and CDR2 is FQNEAQ (reference sequence). The V gene lost 4 bases and the J gene lost 4 bases, with 10 bases spanning the gap. The CDR3 is made up of 13 amino acids. This CDR3 is CASSSTGVTEAFF. The DNA for the CDR3 is TGTGCCAGCAGCTCCACAGGAGTCACTGAAGCTTTCTTT.

The chain employs TRBV28 and TRBJ2-7, with 7 bases aligning to TRBD2. The CDR3 is made up of 14 amino acids. V trimming: 4 bases; J trimming: 3 bases; junction bases outside the gene matches: 6. Germline CDR1 MDHEN, CDR2 SYDVKM. CDR3 bases: TGTGCCAGCAGTTATCAGGCGGGAGTCTACGAGCAGTACTTC. Its translation is CASSYQAGVYEQYF.

This clone was counted a few times. The V call is TRBV27, the J call TRBJ2-7; TRBD1 matches 8 bases. From germline, CDR1 is MNHEY and CDR2 SMNVEV (reference sequence). The CDR3 is made up of 19 amino acids. With V trimmed by 7 bases and J by 6 bases, 26 bases remained unmatched. The CDR3 bases are TGTGCCAGCATCCTACCTCGGGACAGGCATTATCCCCGGCGATGCGAGCAGTACTTC. Its translation: CASILPRDRHYPRRCEQYF.

This clone has just one count. The chain carries TRBV18 and TRBJ1-2, with 9 bases that match TRBD1. The CDR3 is made up of 13 amino acids. J was trimmed by 5 bases and V by 2 bases; bases with no gene match: 0. Germline CDR1 and CDR2: KGHSH and LQKENI. As DNA, the CDR3 is TGTGCCAGCTCACCAGGACAGGGGTATGGCTACACCTTC. Encoded protein: CASSPGQGYGYTF.

The chain links TRBV5-1 to TRBJ2-7; 9 bases fit TRBD2. V trimming: 2 bases; J trimming: 2 bases; junction bases outside the gene matches: 2. This CDR3 region has 14 residues. Germline V CDR1 and CDR2: SGHRS, YFSETQ. The CDR3 nucleotides are TGCGCCAGCAGCTTCGGCGGGAGGGCCTACGAGCAGTACTTC. It yields the protein CASSFGGRAYEQYF. Combining the CDR3 with reference TRBV5-1 and TRBJ2-7 gives the whole variable domain KAGVTQTPRYLIKTRGQQVTLSCSPISGHRSVSWYQQTPGQGLQFLFEYFSETQRNKGNFPGRFSGRQFSNSRSEMNVSTLELGDSALYLCASSFGGRAYEQYFGPGTRLTVT.

V and J are TRBV19 and TRBJ2-3, with 9 bases lining up with TRBD2. V was clipped by 3 bases and J by 14 bases; unmatched bases: 15. This CDR3 region has 15 residues. In germline, CDR1 is LNHDA, CDR2 SQIVND (reference sequence). The chain's CDR3 is CASSIGGGVAGVWYF. In DNA form, the CDR3 reads TGTGCCAGTAGTATCGGCGGGGGGGTAGCGGGAGTATGGTATTTT.

The rearrangement joins TRBV28 to TRBJ2-2; TRBD1 aligns across 7 bases. Germline CDR1 is MDHEN and CDR2 is SYDVKM. Trimming at V came to 5 bases and at J to 4 bases, leaving 4 bases not matched to a gene. CDR3 length: 14 residues. CDR3: CASSPGQITGELFF. In DNA form, the CDR3 reads TGTGCCAGCAGTCCGGGACAGATCACCGGGGAGCTGTTTTTT.

The rearrangement joins TRBV18 to TRBJ2-7; 8 nucleotides match TRBD1. The germline V gene encodes CDR1 KGHSH and CDR2 LQKENI. Trimming cost V 0 bases and J 5 bases; bases outside gene matches: 6. The CDR3 length is 15 residues. DNA of the CDR3: TGTGCCAGCTCACCACCGAACCCGGGACAGGACGAGCAGTACTTC. Encoded protein: CASSPPNPGQDEQYF.

This chain joins TRBV5-1 and TRBJ1-1; 7 bases fit TRBD1. CDR3 size: 14 residues. The V gene end was trimmed by 4 bases and the J gene end by 6 bases; junction bases not matched to a gene: 9. Germline assignment: CDR1 SGHRS and CDR2 YFSETQ. The CDR3 region has the DNA TGCGCCAGCAGCAAGGGACAGACGACGGCTGAAGCTTTCTTT. Translated, it gives CASSKGQTTAEAFF.

This chain's CDR3 is CASRWTGGGSGEKLFF. DNA for the CDR3: TGTGCCAGCAGGTGGACAGGGGGAGGCTCAGGGGAAAAACTGTTTTTT. The gene calls are TRBV5-4 and TRBJ1-4; 10 bases map to TRBD1. The CDR3 contains 16 residues. With 5 bases clipped from V and 8 bases from J, the junction kept 12 bases outside the gene matches. Germline V gene lookup returns CDR1 SGHNT and CDR2 YYREEE (reference sequence).

Here the CDR3 DNA reads TGTGCCAGCAGCCCAAACCGGGACAGGGGAGACTATGGCTACACCTTC. This encodes CASSPNRDRGDYGYTF. The chain joins TRBV27 to TRBJ1-2; 10 bases align to TRBD1. V lost 6 bases, J lost 3 bases, and 10 bases stayed unmatched. The CDR3 runs 16 residues. Looked up from germline, CDR1 is MNHEY and CDR2 is SMNVEV (reference sequence).

The chain combines TRBV28 with TRBJ2-3, with 8 bases aligning to TRBD2. CDR1 is MDHEN, CDR2 SYDVKM, per germline. There are 11 residues in the CDR3. Trimming took 6 bases from V and 14 from J; bases not matched to a gene: 7. The CDR3 here is CASRTAGELYF. DNA for the CDR3: TGTGCCAGCAGAACAGCGGGAGAGTTGTATTTT.

The chain joins TRBV6-6 to TRBJ1-5; D is unclear. The V end was cut by 3 bases, the J end by 2 bases, with 14 bases between. CDR3 length: 16 amino acids. Germline CDR1 is MNHNY and CDR2 is SVGAGI (reference sequence). The CDR3 loop reads CASSYPTREGNQPQHF. The DNA of the CDR3 is TGTGCCAGCAGTTATCCGACCCGCGAGGGCAATCAGCCCCAGCATTTT.

The J gene is TRBJ1-1, the V gene TRBV7-2; D is undetermined. The length of the CDR3 is 16 residues. The V and J ends lost 1 base and 3 bases respectively, with 15 bases between them. In germline, CDR1 is SGHTA, CDR2 FQGNSA. CDR3 loop: CASSLVLGMTDTEAFF. As DNA, the CDR3 is TGTGCCAGCAGCTTAGTCTTGGGCATGACGGACACTGAAGCTTTCTTT.

This clone was recorded only once. V usage is TRBV5-1 and J usage is TRBJ2-3, with 9 bases aligning to TRBD1. CDR1 and CDR2 (germline): SGHRS, YFSETQ. This CDR3 comprises 16 residues. The trim removed 4 bases at V and 5 bases at J, leaving 11 bases unmatched. CDR3 in amino acids: CASSVPDRGIRDTQYF. The CDR3 nucleotides read TGCGCCAGCAGCGTACCGGACAGGGGTATCCGAGATACGCAGTATTTT.

The V call is TRBV2, the J call TRBJ2-2, with 9 bases matching TRBD2. The trim removed 4 bases at V and 2 bases at J, leaving 5 bases unmatched. The CDR3 extends over 16 amino acids. The V gene's germline CDR1 is SNHLY and CDR2 FYNNEI. The CDR3 bases are TGTGCCAGCAGTGGCGGGGGGGTGACAAACACCGGGGAGCTGTTTTTT. It codes for CASSGGGVTNTGELFF.

This clone was detected a few times. This chain links TRBV11-3 with TRBJ1-1; possibly TRBD1 for D (6 bases). V lost 5 bases and J lost 7, with 14 bases in between. Germline loops: CDR1 SGHNT, CDR2 YENEEA. The CDR3 loop spans 13 amino acids. DNA for the CDR3: TGTGCCAGCAGCCCTAGGACAGAGAATGAAGCTTTCTTT. Translation gives CASSPRTENEAFF. Full variable domain (rest looked up from reference TRBV11-3 and TRBJ1-1): EAGVVQSPRYKIIEKKQPVAFWCNPISGHNTLYWYLQNLGQGPELLIRYENEEAVDDSQLPKDRFSAERLKGVDSTLKIQPAELGDSAVYLCASSPRTENEAFFGQGTRLTVV.

This chain's CDR3 is CASRGTAGALNEQFF. CDR3 nucleotide sequence: TGTGCCAGCAGGGGGACGGCGGGGGCCTTAAATGAGCAGTTCTTC. This chain uses TRBV28 with TRBJ2-1, with a weak D call TRBD2 (7 bases). Trimming left V 6 bases short and J 7 bases short, with 19 bases between. The length of the CDR3 is 15 residues. The V gene's germline CDR1 is MDHEN and CDR2 SYDVKM.

The chain employs TRBV19 and TRBJ1-1, with 7 bases identical to TRBD1. CDR3 length equals 15 residues. Looked up from germline, CDR1 is LNHDA and CDR2 is SQIVND (reference sequence). The ends lost 6 bases at V and 1 base at J; junction bases unmatched: 8. The CDR3 DNA reads as TGTGCCAGTAGACCCTGGGACAGTCAGAACACTGAAGCTTTCTTT. It codes for CASRPWDSQNTEAFF.

This clone appeared a few times. This sequence joins TRBV2 and TRBJ1-1; tentative D call: TRBD1 (6 bases). CDR1 and CDR2 (germline): SNHLY, FYNNEI. Trimming pared 7 bases from V and 8 bases from J, leaving 8 bases between. This CDR3 spans 10 amino acids. The CDR3 region is CASIGTEAFF. The CDR3 DNA is TGTGCCAGCATCGGGACAGAAGCTTTCTTT.

This clone was counted between two and nine times. Mismatch with germline at one junction end may stem from a read error. The chain combines TRBV6-1 with TRBJ1-2, with D maybe TRBD1 (5 bases). Per the germline V gene, CDR1 is MNHNS and CDR2 is SASEGT. The length of the CDR3 is 15 residues. CDR3 sequence (DNA): TGTGCCAGCAGCGAAGGGGCAGGGCGCCTCTATGGCTACACCTTC. Amino acids: CASSEGAGRLYGYTF.

The chain couples TRBV2 to TRBJ1-1; D unresolved. V lost 4 bases to trimming and J lost 4 bases, with 13 bases between them. This CDR3 comprises 14 residues. The germline gives CDR1 SNHLY, CDR2 FYNNEI. The CDR3 reads CASSAMSLGTEAFF. The CDR3 coding sequence is TGTGCCAGCAGTGCTATGTCCCTTGGCACTGAAGCTTTCTTT.

The gene calls are TRBV10-3 and TRBJ2-1; TRBD2 agrees at 8 bases. This CDR3 is 13 amino acids long. Trimming cost V 9 bases and J 5 bases; bases outside gene matches: 6. Looked up from germline, CDR1 is ENHRY and CDR2 is SYGVKD. CDR3 bases: TGTGCCATGAGTCGGGGGGGGGACAATGAGCAGTTCTTC. This encodes CAMSRGGDNEQFF.

J is TRBJ2-7 and V is TRBV11-1, with D uncertain. This CDR3 has 13 residues. Trimming left V 3 bases short and J 3 bases short, with 9 bases between. CDR1 SGHAT and CDR2 FQDESV come from the germline V gene (reference sequence). The CDR3 DNA reads TGTGCCAGCAGCTTTGGCAGAAACTACGAGCAGTACTTC. Encoded protein: CASSFGRNYEQYF.

The chain couples TRBV4-2 to TRBJ2-6; a weak D match, TRBD2 (6 bases). Trimming left V 5 bases short and J 0 bases short, with 14 bases between. Germline V gene sequence: CDR1 LGHNA, CDR2 YNFKEQ. The CDR3 runs 17 residues. CDR3 sequence reads: CASSSSVPSSGANVLTF. CDR3 DNA: TGTGCCAGCAGCTCTAGCGTACCGAGCTCTGGGGCCAACGTCCTGACTTTC.

CDR3: CASSPRLAGGPSGDTQYF. The CDR3 nucleotides read TGTGCCAGCAGCCCCCGACTAGCGGGAGGGCCCTCGGGAGATACGCAGTATTTT. This chain joins TRBV9 and TRBJ2-3; TRBD2 matches at 14 bases. J lost 5 bases, V lost 4 bases, and 12 bases had no gene match. This CDR3 has 18 residues. Germline CDR1 is SGDLS and CDR2 is YYNGEE.

This chain connects TRBV10-3 to TRBJ2-7; 7 bases are shared with TRBD2. The ends lost 2 bases at V and 2 bases at J; junction bases unmatched: 15. The CDR3 runs 18 residues. Germline CDR1 and CDR2: ENHRY and SYGVKD. The CDR3: CAISEGGRSGTITYEQYF. The CDR3 bases are TGTGCCATCAGTGAGGGGGGACGGAGCGGGACGATCACCTACGAGCAGTACTTC.

The V and J genes are TRBV10-3 and TRBJ2-3; unclear D gene. The CDR3 spans 14 residues. Trimming left V 10 bases short and J 0 bases short, with 14 bases between. Germline V gene lookup returns CDR1 ENHRY and CDR2 SYGVKD. In DNA form, the CDR3 reads TGTGCCACCTCAACAGACCCTAGCACAGATACGCAGTATTTT. This translates into CATSTDPSTDTQYF.

The chain uses TRBV11-2 and TRBJ1-2; 10 bases agree with TRBD1. Germline V gives CDR1 SGHAT, CDR2 FQNNGV. This CDR3 is 14 amino acids long. Losses at the gene ends were 3 bases for V and 6 bases for J; bases not matched to a gene: 4. The CDR3 DNA sequence: TGTGCCAGCAGCTTGACCGGGACAGGGGATGGCTACACCTTC. Residues: CASSLTGTGDGYTF.